This TCR beta chain was documented in a study of blood T cell repertoires in COVID-19. Study summary: Material from acute and convalescent COVID-19 was sourced from the United States, Italy and Spain. Sources were T cells, B-cell-depleted T cells, or PBMCs; the material itself was cDNA or gDNA.

TCRdb's copy holds only in-frame clones and misses some; the assay was immunoSEQ multiplex PCR. The profile covers about 370,000 clones, with 85% to 90% appearing a single time and about 1% taken by the ten largest. Germline V gene data show CDR1 as MGHDK and CDR2 as SYGVNS. The CDR3 length is 14 residues. The trim removed 1 base at V and 5 bases at J, leaving 4 bases unmatched. Across 20 to 25 US areas, participants ranged in age from roughly 18 to 95 years. Participants were placed into cohorts based on the clinical history they reported. This clone was seen a few times. The chain is built from TRBV25-1 and TRBJ2-5; the match to TRBD2 covers 7 bases. The origin of this receptor is a man aged 18 to 35 who had recovered from COVID-19. The material sequenced was PBMCs or T cells enriched from blood (not recorded which). In DNA form, the CDR3 reads TGTGCCAGCAGTGAATGGGGGGGGATGGAGACCCAGTACTTC. Translated: CASSEWGGMETQYF.